A selection of T cell receptor beta chains follows, all from one sample in a study of cytomegalovirus exposure and HLA in healthy donors. Some clones are missing from TCRdb's copy, which holds only in-frame ones; the method was immunoSEQ multiplex PCR. Among 150,000 to 200,000 clones listed, more than 85% were seen once. The sequencing input was PBMCs. The receptors were sampled from a woman between 18 and 30 years old in good health and CMV-seronegative. Each CDR3 is given with its conserved first and last residue. The D gene is left open where the match is weak. The size entry is marked missing in some rows and otherwise reads once, few, many or a size class.

V gene	J gene	clone size	D gene	CDR3 DNA	CDR3 protein
TRBV6-1	TRBJ1-1	.	.	TGTGCCAGCAGTGTTAACAGACAGAACACTGAAGCTTTCTTT	CASSVNRQNTEAFF
TRBV4-1	TRBJ2-1	.	TRBD1	TGCGCCAGCAGCCAAGTGGTACAGGGGCCGTCCTACAATGAGCAGTTCTTC	CASSQVVQGPSYNEQFF
TRBV5-6	TRBJ1-5	once	TRBD1	TGTGCCAGCAGCGCCCGCGGACAGGGGGCAATGCCCCAGCATTTT	CASSARGQGAMPQHF
TRBV28	TRBJ2-7	.	.	TGTGCCAGCAGCACGTCTTGGAGGGGCCGGAACTACGAGCAGTACTTC	CASSTSWRGRNYEQYF
TRBV6-6	TRBJ1-1	.	.	TGTGCCAGCAGTAGCTTCGGGGACACTGAAGCTTTCTTT	CASSSFGDTEAFF
TRBV2	TRBJ1-4	.	TRBD1	TGTGCCAGCCAAGCCGACAGGGAGTATGAAAAACTGTTTTTT	CASQADREYEKLFF
TRBV7-6	TRBJ1-3	.	.	TGTGCCAGCAGCTTAGACAAGAGGGGAGGTCTCGGAAACACCATATATTTT	CASSLDKRGGLGNTIYF
TRBV18	TRBJ1-1	.	TRBD1	TGTGCCAGCTCACGAAACCGGGACAGTAACACTGAAGCTTTCTTT	CASSRNRDSNTEAFF
TRBV2	TRBJ1-1	once	.	TGTGCCAGCAGTGACGTGCCAGTCTTGAACACTGAAGCTTTCTTT	CASSDVPVLNTEAFF
TRBV6-1	TRBJ2-7	.	TRBD1	TGTGCCAGCAGGGTAAGGGGGCAGACCTACGAGCAGTACTTC	CASRVRGQTYEQYF
TRBV15	TRBJ2-6	.	.	TGTGCCACCACTTCGGGACACTACTCTGGGGCCAACGTCCTGACTTTC	CATTSGHYSGANVLTF
TRBV6-4	TRBJ1-1	.	TRBD1	TGTGCCAGCAGCACCGACGGGACAGGGGTCACTGAAGCTTTCTTT	CASSTDGTGVTEAFF
TRBV6-6	TRBJ1-5	.	.	TGTGCCAGCAGCTCCTACAATCAGCCCCAGCATTTT	CASSSYNQPQHF
TRBV28	TRBJ1-5	.	TRBD1	TGTGCCAGCAGTTTCTATTATATAAAGGGGGCCGGGCAGCCCCAGCATTTT	CASSFYYIKGAGQPQHF
TRBV30	TRBJ1-2	.	TRBD1	TGTGCCTGGATTACAGGGGTTTATGGCTACACCTTC	CAWITGVYGYTF
TRBV10-3	TRBJ1-2	.	.	TGTGCCATCAGTGAGAGAGGTAACTATGGCTACACCTTC	CAISERGNYGYTF
TRBV11-1	TRBJ2-5	.	.	TGTGCCAGCAGCCCCTCCAGAAGCGGCCGGGTAGAGACCCAGTACTTC	CASSPSRSGRVETQYF
TRBV7-2	TRBJ2-7	.	.	TGTGCCAGCAGCTCTGGAATTAGCGGCTACGAGCAGTACTTC	CASSSGISGYEQYF
TRBV11-3	TRBJ2-7	.	.	TGTGCCAGCAGCAACCGCCAGGGGACCTACGAGCAGTACTTC	CASSNRQGTYEQYF
TRBV5-5	TRBJ2-7	once	.	TGTGCCAGCAGCTTGGCCGGGGTTTTGACCTACGAGCAGTACTTC	CASSLAGVLTYEQYF
TRBV11-2	TRBJ1-6	once	.	TGTGCCAGCAGCTTAGATGTGAGCGCCGGGGTCGCCTATAATTCACCCCTCCACTTT	CASSLDVSAGVAYNSPLHF
TRBV7-2	TRBJ2-1	.	.	TGTGCCAGCAGCCCAAGAGCGGGCAGCTCCTACAATGAGCAGTTCTTC	CASSPRAGSSYNEQFF
TRBV14	TRBJ2-3	.	TRBD2	TGTGCCAGTTCTACTTTCGGACTAGCGGGGGGGCCCACAGATACGCAGTATTTT	CASSTFGLAGGPTDTQYF
TRBV7-9	TRBJ1-4	.	TRBD1	TGTGCCAGCAGCTATCAGGGGGCGACTAATGAAAAACTGTTTTTT	CASSYQGATNEKLFF